The 8 T cell receptor beta chains in this list originate from one sample, sequenced in a study of CD8 T cells in ankylosing spondylitis. For these receptors, no antigen is known. Broader study findings: It appeared that ankylosing spondylitis blood was characterized by a TCR beta motif of several highly homologous variants.

TCRdb re-called the 5' RACE reads with MiXCR, one entry per CDR3 protein. Altogether under 550,000 distinct CDR3 sequences are present, approximately 26% being singletons, with the ten largest covering over 0.8%. The sequencing sample was made of blood, either unsorted or a sorted T cell fraction (not recorded which). The receptor set was obtained from a male donor with ankylosing spondylitis.

This clonotype was picked up a small number of times. The chain couples TRBV5-1 to TRBJ2-1; tentatively, D is TRBD2 (6 bases). V shed 4 bases and J shed 5 bases, with 19 bases lying between them. This CDR3 has 16 residues. The germline V gene encodes CDR1 SGHRS and CDR2 YFSETQ. The CDR3 region has the DNA TGCGCCAGCAGCCTGATATCCGGGAGTATGAACAATGAGCAGTTCTTC. Translation: CASSLISGSMNNEQFF.

The chain uses TRBV7-2 and TRBJ2-1, with D perhaps matching TRBD2 (6 bases). The CDR3 loop spans 14 amino acids. Trimming took off 6 bases at V and 4 bases at J, with 13 bases between the two ends. Germline V lookup: CDR1 SGHTA, CDR2 FQGNSA. The CDR3 region has the DNA TGTGCCAGCAGGGGCTCTAGCGCGTACAATGAGCAGTTCTTC. It yields the protein CASRGSSAYNEQFF.

The table lists this clonotype with a few counts. This chain uses TRBV7-8 with TRBJ2-1; TRBD1 aligns across 7 bases. The length of the CDR3 is 15 residues. Looked up from germline, CDR1 is SGHVS and CDR2 is FQNEAQ. The trim removed 5 bases at V and 7 bases at J, leaving 11 bases unmatched. CDR3 amino acids: CASSPDRAHPNEQFF. The CDR3, as DNA: TGTGCCAGCAGCCCCGACAGGGCTCACCCAAATGAGCAGTTCTTC.

This clonotype has only a few counts. The CDR3 protein is CSVQPGTSGRGGTQYF. CDR3 DNA sequence: TGCAGCGTCCAGCCCGGGACTAGCGGGAGAGGTGGTACGCAGTATTTT. The chain has TRBV29-1 and TRBJ2-3, with 14 nucleotides matching TRBD2. The CDR3 length is 16 residues. Germline values: CDR1 SQVTM, CDR2 ANQGSEA. Trimming at V came to 6 bases and at J to 8 bases, leaving 13 bases not matched to a gene.

This clonotype has more than one count but fewer than ten. This sequence joins TRBV18 and TRBJ1-3; D remains ambiguous. The V gene lost 2 bases and the J gene lost 0 bases, with 5 bases spanning the gap. The CDR3 is 14 amino acids. CDR1 is KGHSH, CDR2 LQKENI, per germline. This CDR3 is CASSPVSSGNTIYF. CDR3 in DNA: TGTGCCAGCTCACCAGTTTCCTCTGGAAACACCATATATTTT.

This chain connects TRBV5-4 to TRBJ2-6; D not resolved. Looked up from germline, CDR1 is SGHNT and CDR2 is YYREEE (reference sequence). V gave up 4 bases and J gave up 1 base, with 9 bases separating them. This CDR3 comprises 15 residues. The CDR3 is CASSVFLSGANVLTF. CDR3 bases: TGTGCCAGCAGCGTTTTCTTGTCTGGGGCCAACGTCCTGACTTTC.

This clonotype was detected only a few times. The gene calls are TRBV2 and TRBJ2-3, with D hard to call. CDR1 and CDR2 from the germline V gene are SNHLY and FYNNEI. Trimming cost V 4 bases and J 1 base, with 6 bases left between them. The CDR3 loop spans 13 amino acids. The chain's CDR3 is CASSVRGTDTQYF. In DNA form, the CDR3 reads TGTGCCAGCAGTGTACGGGGCACAGATACGCAGTATTTT.

The V gene is TRBV20-1, the J gene TRBJ2-7, with D possibly matching TRBD2 (6 bases). V was pared by 6 bases and J by 6 bases, with 21 bases between. Germline values: CDR1 DFQATT, CDR2 SNEGSKA (reference sequence). The CDR3 is 14 residues long. CDR3 in amino acids: CSASGLVPICEQYV. CDR3 bases: TGCAGTGCAAGCGGGCTAGTTCCGATCTGCGAGCAGTACGTC.